Each of the 27 T cell receptor beta chains below was sequenced from the same sample in a study of T cells in Graves' hyperthyroidism and ophthalmopathy. TCR beta CDR3 sequences were amplified from RNA transcripts. A set of HTBI primers served as the primers for a first-round RT-PCR of the TCR CDR3. TCRdb passed the multiplex PCR reads through MiXCR, listing each CDR3 protein once. The table includes fewer than 700,000 distinct CDR3 sequences, 17% detected once. The source material was blood. These receptors all stem from a woman aged 18 to 35 with Graves' ophthalmopathy.

The genes are TRBV7-8 and TRBJ2-7, with TRBD1 identical over 10 bases. Germline assignment: CDR1 SGHVS and CDR2 FQNEAQ. The trim removed 5 bases at V and 4 bases at J, leaving 11 bases unmatched. This CDR3 is built from 16 residues. This chain's CDR3 is CASSLFPGQGKYEQYF. CDR3 bases: TGTGCCAGCAGCCTATTTCCGGGACAGGGGAAGTACGAGCAGTACTTC.

As DNA, the CDR3 is TGTGCCAGCAGTTACAGAATAATTCCCACCGGGGAGCTGTTTTTT. Protein: CASSYRIIPTGELFF. This chain links TRBV6-1 with TRBJ2-2; D gene uncertain. The CDR3 covers 15 residues. Germline CDR1 reads MNHNS; CDR2 reads SASEGT. The V end lost 5 bases, the J end lost 4 bases, and 14 bases lay between the germline ends.

There are a few counts of this clonotype. This chain joins TRBV9 and TRBJ1-1, with unresolved D. V shed 3 bases and J shed 11 bases, with 20 bases lying between them. The CDR3 runs 14 residues. The germline V gene encodes CDR1 SGDLS and CDR2 YYNGEE. CDR3: CASSASFGTSGAFF. As DNA, the CDR3 is TGTGCCAGCAGCGCGAGTTTTGGAACCTCCGGGGCTTTCTTT.

The chain links TRBV20-1 to TRBJ1-4, with 12 bases fitting TRBD1. Trimming cost V 3 bases and J 10 bases; bases outside gene matches: 3. Germline-derived CDR1 and CDR2 are DFQATT and SNEGSKA (reference sequence). CDR3 length: 13 residues. CDR3 sequence reads: CSASGTGGGKLFF. As DNA, the CDR3 is TGCAGTGCTAGCGGGACAGGGGGCGGAAAACTGTTTTTT.

This clonotype came up many times. The chain carries TRBV11-2 and TRBJ2-3; D possibly matches TRBD1 or TRBD2 (5 bases each). CDR1 and CDR2 from the germline V gene are SGHAT and FQNNGV. Trimming stripped 1 base from V and 0 bases from J, with 8 bases between. The CDR3 runs to 15 residues. The CDR3 protein is CASSLGGDSTDTQYF. DNA for the CDR3: TGTGCCAGCAGCTTAGGAGGGGATAGCACAGATACGCAGTATTTT.

The V call is TRBV27, the J call TRBJ2-7; 11 nucleotides match TRBD2. The CDR3 has 15 amino acids. V lost 3 bases, J lost 4 bases, and 5 bases stayed unmatched. In germline, CDR1 is MNHEY, CDR2 SMNVEV (reference sequence). CDR3 in amino acids: CASSLVAGGGYEQYF. In DNA form, the CDR3 reads TGTGCCAGCAGTTTGGTAGCGGGAGGGGGGTACGAGCAGTACTTC.

This clonotype was detected only a few times. The genes are TRBV28 and TRBJ2-4; possible D gene TRBD1, 6 bases. The germline CDR1 and CDR2 sequences are MDHEN and SYDVKM. The ends were cut back, 3 bases at V and 1 base at J, with 19 bases in the middle. The CDR3 has 18 residues. The CDR3 DNA reads as TGTGCCAGCAGTTTTCAGGGGCGCGGGTTTGAGGCCAAAAACATTCAGTACTTC. It encodes CASSFQGRGFEAKNIQYF.

This clonotype came up a few times. The V call is TRBV16, the J call TRBJ1-6; D is uncertain. Germline V CDR1 and CDR2: KGHSY, FQNENV. Between the trimmed V and J ends, which lost 5 bases and 7 bases, there was a span of 9 bases. CDR3 length equals 13 residues. CDR3 residues: CASSNQWNSPLHF. The CDR3 DNA reads TGTGCCAGCAGCAACCAATGGAATTCACCCCTCCACTTT. Combining the CDR3 with reference TRBV16 and TRBJ1-6 gives the whole variable domain GEEVAQTPKHLVRGEGQKAKLYCAPIKGHSYVFWYQQVLKNEFKFLISFQNENVFDETGMPKERFSAKCLPNSPCSLEIQATKLEDSAVYFCASSNQWNSPLHFGNGTRLTVT.

V gene TRBV12-3 or TRBV12-4 combines with J gene TRBJ2-7; D may be TRBD2 (7 bases). CDR3 length equals 13 residues. V lost 9 bases and J lost 6, with 18 bases in between. In nucleotides, the CDR3 is TGTGCCAGTGGGTGGGGGGGGGGCCTCGAGCAGTACTTC. Protein sequence: CASGWGGGLEQYF.

At least ten counts were recorded for this clonotype. The rearrangement uses TRBV28 and TRBJ1-1, with D unclear. Germline CDR1 and CDR2: MDHEN and SYDVKM. Trimming took off 7 bases at V and 0 bases at J, with 12 bases between the two ends. The CDR3 covers 14 residues. CDR3 nucleotides: TGTGCCAGCAAAAAAGGAGCGATGAACACTGAAGCTTTCTTT. This encodes CASKKGAMNTEAFF.

This clonotype has a count of ten or more. Here the CDR3 DNA reads TGTGCCAGCAGCCAAGGTATTGGCGGGAGGGGATACGAGCAGTACTTC. Amino acids: CASSQGIGGRGYEQYF. The chain links TRBV3-1 to TRBJ2-7; 9 bases are shared with TRBD2. V shed 1 base, J shed 4 bases, and the junction held 8 bases outside the gene matches. This CDR3 has 16 amino acids. CDR1 is LGHDT and CDR2 is YNNKEL in the germline V gene (reference sequence).

For this clonotype: Its ends do not fully match the called genes, so a read error is possible. The chain carries TRBV6-2 or TRBV6-3 and TRBJ1-1; D remains unclear. Per germline, CDR1 MNHEY and CDR2 SVGEGT. The CDR3 runs 14 residues. CDR3: CASTAERKGTEALF. The CDR3 DNA reads TGTGCCAGCACCGCGGAGAGGAAGGGCACTGAAGCTCTCTTT.

This clonotype occurred a few times. A much larger clone is a single base away; this may be a read error. This chain uses TRBV12-3 or TRBV12-4 with TRBJ1-1, with D possibly being TRBD1 (5 bases). This CDR3 has 13 residues. Trimming left V 6 bases short and J 5 bases short, with 13 bases between. The CDR3 reads CASSPGFWTEAFF. As DNA, the CDR3 is TGTGCCAGCAGCCCAGGGTTTTGGACTGAAGCTTTCTTT.

V and J are TRBV7-9 and TRBJ2-7; D not resolved. Germline V gene data show CDR1 as SEHNR and CDR2 as FQNEAQ (reference sequence). The CDR3 is made up of 15 amino acids. Trimming removed 5 bases at V and 0 bases at J, with 14 bases between. This chain's CDR3 is CASSHLDENSYEQYF. As DNA, the CDR3 is TGTGCCAGCAGCCACCTGGACGAAAACTCCTACGAGCAGTACTTC.

This clonotype was seen a few times. The rearrangement links TRBV28 to TRBJ1-3; possibly TRBD1 for D (5 bases). Trimming stripped 5 bases from V and 3 bases from J, with 14 bases between. Germline CDR1 MDHEN, CDR2 SYDVKM. The CDR3 has 15 residues. The CDR3 DNA is TGTGCCAGCAGTCCCCGAGACAGAGTTGGAAACACCATATATTTT. Protein product: CASSPRDRVGNTIYF.

This chain connects TRBV20-1 to TRBJ2-7, with TRBD2 matching 10 bases. Germline V gene sequence: CDR1 DFQATT, CDR2 SNEGSKA (reference sequence). CDR3 length: 16 residues. Trimming removed 5 bases from V and 0 bases from J; junction bases left unmatched: 10. The CDR3 region is CSAPGNLAGGSYEQYF. DNA for the CDR3: TGCAGTGCTCCCGGAAATTTAGCGGGAGGCTCCTACGAGCAGTACTTC.

The chain has TRBV4-3 and TRBJ2-3; the D gene is possibly TRBD2 (5 bases). CDR1 and CDR2 from the germline V gene are LGHNA and YSLEER. The V and J ends lost 1 base and 1 base respectively, with 12 bases between them. The CDR3 length is 16 residues. CDR3 DNA: TGCGCCAGCAGCCAAGGCAATAGCGACGGCACAGATACGCAGTATTTT. Translated, it gives CASSQGNSDGTDTQYF.

The rearrangement links TRBV19 to TRBJ1-5; D uncertain. This CDR3 region has 13 residues. Germline V CDR1 and CDR2: LNHDA, SQIVND (reference sequence). V was pared by 5 bases and J by 6 bases, with 11 bases between. CDR3 in amino acids: CASSPPLGQPQHF. The CDR3 nucleotides read TGTGCCAGTAGTCCACCCCTTGGTCAGCCCCAGCATTTT.

This clonotype occurred many times. V is TRBV7-2 and J is TRBJ2-7; 7 positions match TRBD2. Germline V gene data show CDR1 as SGHTA and CDR2 as FQGNSA. Losses at the gene ends were 5 bases for V and 6 bases for J; bases not matched to a gene: 7. CDR3 length equals 13 residues. The chain's CDR3 is CASSQSGIGEQYF. CDR3 in DNA: TGTGCCAGCAGCCAGAGCGGGATAGGCGAGCAGTACTTC.

The rearrangement joins TRBV5-1 to TRBJ2-3, with 16 bases that match TRBD2. Germline values: CDR1 SGHRS, CDR2 YFSETQ. The CDR3 sequence is 18 residues long. The V and J ends lost 4 bases and 4 bases, in that order; junction bases with no gene match: 9. The CDR3: CASSAGLAGGVYADTQYF. The DNA for the CDR3 is TGCGCCAGCAGCGCGGGACTAGCGGGGGGGGTATACGCAGATACGCAGTATTTT.

This clonotype was seen many times. The chain links TRBV29-1 to TRBJ2-1; tentative D call: TRBD2 (5 bases). The CDR3 has 14 amino acids. Germline V CDR1 and CDR2: SQVTM, ANQGSEA. The germline V and J ends were trimmed by 5 bases and 0 bases, with 11 bases remaining between them. The CDR3 region has the DNA TGCAGCGTTTCCGGGAAACGCTCCTACAATGAGCAGTTCTTC. The encoded protein is CSVSGKRSYNEQFF.

The chain combines TRBV4-3 with TRBJ2-3, with a tentative D call TRBD2 (6 bases). This CDR3 spans 13 amino acids. The ends were cut back, 6 bases at V and 10 bases at J, with 17 bases in the middle. In germline, CDR1 is LGHNA, CDR2 YSLEER. CDR3 coding DNA: TGCGCCAGCAGTCTATCGCGGGATGCGGCGCAGTATTTT. Translating gives CASSLSRDAAQYF.

The chain links TRBV20-1 to TRBJ1-5; D might be TRBD1 (5 bases). This CDR3 is 15 amino acids long. Germline CDR1 DFQATT, CDR2 SNEGSKA (reference sequence). V was shortened by 2 bases and J by 6 bases, with 17 bases between the two germline ends. Written as DNA, the CDR3 is TGCAGTGCTAGACCTCCGGGACCGGACGGTCAGCCCCAGCATTTT. The encoded protein is CSARPPGPDGQPQHF.

The V call is TRBV20-1, the J call TRBJ1-3; no definite D call. Germline lookup yields CDR1 DFQATT and CDR2 SNEGSKA (reference sequence). The CDR3 consists of 16 residues. V lost 2 bases, J lost 0 bases, and 14 bases lay in between. In DNA, the CDR3 is TGCAGTGCTAGATACCAAGGGTCTCGCTCTGGAAACACCATATATTTT. It codes for CSARYQGSRSGNTIYF.

This clonotype was counted only a few times. This chain connects TRBV6-1 to TRBJ2-1; D gene ambiguous. CDR1 is MNHNS and CDR2 is SASEGT in the germline V gene. The CDR3 sequence is 14 residues long. The germline V and J ends were trimmed by 6 bases and 8 bases, with 17 bases remaining between them. The CDR3 nucleotides are TGTGCCAGCAGCAAAGAAGGGCAAGCCCATGAGCAGTTCTTC. Translation: CASSKEGQAHEQFF.

As to this clonotype: One base away lies a much larger clone, so this may be a sequencing read error. The rearrangement joins TRBV20-1 to TRBJ2-7; 11 bases fit TRBD1. V gave up 5 bases and J gave up 4 bases; unmatched junction bases: 4. The CDR3 runs to 13 residues. CDR1 and CDR2 from the germline V gene are DFQATT and SNEGSKA (reference sequence). CDR3 loop: CSAERDRGYEQYF. CDR3 DNA sequence: TGCAGTGCTGAGCGGGACAGGGGGTACGAGCAGTACTTC.

This clonotype showed up many times. The chain couples TRBV28 to TRBJ2-7; D perhaps matches TRBD1 (6 bases). Trimming removed 5 bases from V and 3 bases from J, with 11 bases in between. Germline V gene lookup returns CDR1 MDHEN and CDR2 SYDVKM. This CDR3 has 13 residues. CDR3 region: CASSHRDNYEQYF. The CDR3 nucleotides read TGTGCCAGCAGTCACCGGGACAACTACGAGCAGTACTTC.